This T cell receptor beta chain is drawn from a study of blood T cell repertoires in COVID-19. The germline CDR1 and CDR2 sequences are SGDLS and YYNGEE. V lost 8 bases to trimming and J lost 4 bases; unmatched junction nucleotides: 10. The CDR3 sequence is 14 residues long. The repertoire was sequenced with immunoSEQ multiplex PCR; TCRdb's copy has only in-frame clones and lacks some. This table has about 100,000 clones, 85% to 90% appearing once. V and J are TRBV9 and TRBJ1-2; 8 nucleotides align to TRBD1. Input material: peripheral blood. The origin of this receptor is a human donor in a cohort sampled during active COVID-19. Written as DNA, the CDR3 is TGTGCCAGTGGGGGCGTGGGACAGGTCTATGGCTACACCTTC. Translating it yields CASGGVGQVYGYTF.